Below, 4 T cell receptor beta chains from the same sample are listed, as sequenced in a study of naive and memory T cell subsets. Broader study findings: Especially in CD8 cells, naive repertoires contained a few larger clonotypes, possibly CD45RA-re-expressing memory cells.

For these receptors, no antigen is known. The beta constant-region primer was an equimolar mix of two oligonucleotides covering TRBC1 and TRBC2. Ligated cDNA was amplified by four rounds of PCR with nested alpha and beta constant-region primers and SP2. In TCRdb, the UMI-ligation and nested PCR reads were re-called with MiXCR into one record per CDR3 protein. The sample has approximately 150,000 distinct CDR3 sequences, approximately 22% seen once. The sample comprised naive CD4+ T cells from blood. The receptors stem from a human donor in good health.

CDR3 sequence: CASSLLQEPRNIQYF. Written as DNA, the CDR3 is TGTGCCAGCAGCTTACTTCAGGAGCCCAGAAACATTCAGTACTTC. V is TRBV7-2 and J is TRBJ2-4; D not resolved. V lost 2 bases to trimming and J lost 6 bases, with 14 bases between them. This CDR3 comprises 15 residues. In germline, CDR1 is SGHTA, CDR2 FQGNSA.

This clonotype was seen many times. The chain employs TRBV7-9 and TRBJ2-1; D is tentatively TRBD1 or TRBD2 (6 bases each). This CDR3 is built from 17 residues. Looked up from germline, CDR1 is SEHNR and CDR2 is FQNEAQ (reference sequence). V lost 2 bases and J 3 bases, leaving 17 bases between the germline ends. This CDR3 reads CASSLYGQGTVYNEQFF. The CDR3 nucleotides read TGTGCCAGCAGCTTATACGGCCAGGGGACTGTCTACAATGAGCAGTTCTTC.

The chain is built from TRBV5-6 and TRBJ2-7; the match to TRBD1 covers 7 bases. CDR1 and CDR2 (germline): SGHDT, YYEEEE. This CDR3 spans 15 amino acids. After removal of 5 bases from V and 0 bases from J, the junction contained 8 bases not matched to a gene. The CDR3 reads CASRRPGQRSYEQYF. The DNA for the CDR3 is TGTGCCAGCAGACGCCCGGGACAGCGCTCCTACGAGCAGTACTTC.

V is TRBV15 and J is TRBJ2-4; D may be TRBD1 or TRBD2 (5 bases each). Trimming removed 1 base at V and 5 bases at J, with 9 bases between. Looked up from germline, CDR1 is LNHNV and CDR2 is YYDKDF (reference sequence). The CDR3 covers 14 residues. CDR3 nucleotides: TGTGCCACCAGCAGAGGGGACCCCCAAAACATTCAGTACTTC. It translates to CATSRGDPQNIQYF.